This record covers a single TCR beta chain. Its cognate antigen has yet to be identified. No qualities accompany the bases; no much larger clone lies one base away. Unstimulated CD4+ memory cells were also sequenced in three donor pairs, together with CD4+ naive, CD8+ TEMRA, CD8+ naive and CD8+ effector memory subsets. Sorted unstimulated T cells and proliferating T cells recovered from mixed lymphocyte reactions underwent TCRbeta CDR3 sequencing. Fresh whole blood from approximately 11 HLA-typed healthy donors served as the source for isolating PBMCs. Based on the germline V gene, the CDR1 and CDR2 sequences are KGHSH and LQKENI. A distance of 12 bases separates the germline ends of V and J, which lose 0 bases and 4 bases respectively. The CDR3 measures 15 amino acids from cysteine to phenylalanine. Kept here is only the CDR3 DNA, which spans 45 bases and is read in frame from base 1. The library was built by means of the immunoSEQ multiplex PCR assay. The deep sequencing platform assayed some 98,000 TCR templates per sample. Genomic DNA extracted from sorted T cells was used for TCRbeta CDR3 sequencing. The source study handled its data this way. The R programming language was used for clonal analysis of TCRbeta CDR3 data. Alloreactive CD4+ and CD8+ clones were identified by comparing unstimulated samples to CFSE-low samples taken after the reaction. Regulatory or non-regulatory origin was assigned to alloreactive CD4+ clones by matching of sequences to sorted unstimulated Treg and non-Treg repertoires. What TCRdb holds here is the immuneACCESS table cut down to in-frame rearrangements. Part of the clones is not present; checked against another copy, under half of the missing clones reflect an unresolved V gene, and the others are unexplained. The V and J calls and clone size were taken over from that table, and D and trimming were inferred from the DNA. Counted in this sample were about 50,000 clones; over 75% of them appeared once. Less than 0.35% of the sample is in the top ten clones.

This sample was included in a study of siplizumab effects on memory and regulatory T cells (dated 2019 in TCRdb). Regarding the research as a whole: The study examined how the anti-CD2 antibody siplizumab affects alloreactive T-cell subsets in allogeneic mixed lymphocyte reactions built from human PBMCs.

What the authors observed across the whole study: Siplizumab significantly reduced the cumulative frequency of alloreactive sequences traceable to unstimulated CD4+ memory T cells. About 80-97% of proliferating CD4+ or CD8+ clones could not be given a naive or memory phenotype. Compared with memory T cells, unstimulated naive T cells appeared more diverse, and naive cells seemed to make a substantial contribution to the alloresponse. Because sequences at frequencies below about 10^-5 were poorly captured, only a minor fraction of alloreactive clones could be mapped back to unstimulated subsets. Of the alloreactive CD4+ clones that could be mapped, the Treg-derived share averaged almost 70% with siplizumab compared with approximately 30% in control reactions. Whether proliferating Tregs from siplizumab cultures actually had suppressive function was not functionally confirmed.

The sequence derives from a human donor in good health. The sequenced sample consisted of naive CD8+ T cells sorted from blood. What the cell subset or site label conveys for this sample: unstimulated naive T cells. The chain links TRBV18 with TRBJ1-2; D gene: possibly TRBD1, on 6 matching bases. Here is the DNA: TGTGCCAGCTCACCACCGGGGGCTCAAACCTATGGCTACACCTTC. It codes for CASSPPGAQTYGYTF.